One and the same sample provided the 15 T cell receptor beta chains below, sequenced in a study of T cells in women clearing cervical HPV infection. TCRdb's table, derived via immunoSEQ multiplex PCR, lists solely in-frame clones and lacks some. This sample's table reports tens of thousands of clones. The sequencing sample was made of blood buffy coat. The receptors were sampled from a woman between 18 and 70 years old with a cervical HPV16 infection that either progressed to CIN3+ or cleared (not recorded which).

With regard to this clone: The CDR3 end is not reached by the read, which stops 3 residues before it; the germline J gene fills it in. This chain joins TRBV7-8 and TRBJ1-1; D perhaps matches TRBD1 (6 bases). CDR3 length: 14 amino acids. The V end lost 5 bases, the J end lost 4 bases, and 14 bases lay between the germline ends. Looked up from germline, CDR1 is SGHVS and CDR2 is FQNEAQ. The CDR3 bases that were read are TGTGCCAGCAGCCCCGTACAGGGAGGCACTGAA. Translated: CASSPVQGGTE. The full CDR3 reads CASSPVQGGTEAFF.

In the case of this clone: The read is 3 residues too short to cover the CDR3 end, so that end is filled in from the germline J gene. The chain couples TRBV14 to TRBJ2-3, with D possibly matching TRBD1 (5 bases). This CDR3 contains 18 residues. Germline CDR1 reads SGHDN; CDR2 reads FVKESK. CDR3 amino acids: CASSQELRPGLRNQPQYF. The CDR3 bases that were read are TGTGCCAGCAGCCAAGAATTAAGGCCAGGGCTTAGGAATCAGCCG.

About this clone: The read is 3 residues too short to cover the CDR3 end, so that end is filled in from the germline J gene. This chain links TRBV10-3 with TRBJ2-2; D not resolved. Between the trimmed V and J ends, which lost 4 bases and 4 bases, there was a span of 10 bases. The CDR3 has 14 amino acids. Germline V CDR1 and CDR2: ENHRY, SYGVKD. CDR3 DNA, as far as it was read: TGTGCCATCAGTGCGCGGTCTCTCACCGGGGAG. It is translated as CAISARSLTGE. The CDR3 reads in full as CAISARSLTGELFF.

The CDR3 is CAISESRTGNRAGRPPLHF. The CDR3 DNA, read in part, is TGTGCCATCAGTGAGTCGAGGACAGGGAATCGGGCGGGTCGACCACCC. The rearrangement uses TRBV10-3 and TRBJ1-6; TRBD1 aligns across 8 bases. The CDR3 end falls 3 residues outside the read, so it is completed with the germline J gene. CDR1 and CDR2 from the germline V gene are ENHRY and SYGVKD. The CDR3 is made up of 19 amino acids. V shed 0 bases, J shed 11 bases, and the junction held 18 bases outside the gene matches.

A note on this clone: Read sequence stops 3 residues before the CDR3 end, and the germline J gene provides the missing end. This rearrangement joins TRBV7-3 to TRBJ2-1, with D possibly TRBD1 on 5 matching bases. V was clipped by 3 bases and J by 6 bases, with 9 bases between them. Per the germline V gene, CDR1 is SGHTA and CDR2 is FQGTGA. This CDR3 has 13 amino acids. CDR3 DNA (partial): TGTGCCAGCAGCTTCCAGGGTTCCAATGAG. Its protein is CASSFQGSNE. The complete CDR3 reads CASSFQGSNEQFF.

On this clone itself: Sequencing ends 3 residues short of the CDR3 end; the germline J gene provides the rest. This chain uses TRBV18 with TRBJ1-2, with TRBD1 as a possible D gene (5 bases). Per the germline V gene, CDR1 is KGHSH and CDR2 is LQKENI. This CDR3 comprises 15 residues. The CDR3 bases that were read are TGTGCCAGCTCACCGGAGAGCTGGGACTACAATGAC. Translating it yields CASSPESWDYND. The entire CDR3 protein reads CASSPESWDYNDYTF.

On this clone: The read halts 3 residues ahead of the CDR3 end, with the missing end drawn from the germline J gene. This rearrangement joins TRBV20-1 to TRBJ2-4, with D perhaps matching TRBD1 (5 bases). Per germline, CDR1 DFQATT and CDR2 SNEGSKA (reference sequence). CDR3 length: 15 residues. V gave up 7 bases and J gave up 1 base, with 17 bases separating them. CDR3 bases read: TGCAGTGGCCTACAGGTCAGGTCGGCCAAAAACATT. Residues: CSGLQVRSAKNI. The entire CDR3 reads CSGLQVRSAKNIQYF.

Worth noting for this clone: The read finishes 3 residues shy of the CDR3 end, and the germline J gene is used to complete it. The genes are TRBV27 and TRBJ1-1, with a weak D call TRBD1 (6 bases). The CDR3 totals 12 residues. Germline CDR1 and CDR2: MNHEY and SMNVEV (reference sequence). The DNA read from the CDR3 is TGTGCCAGCAGTACCTCCGGGACACAA. Protein: CASSTSGTQ. The complete CDR3 reads CASSTSGTQAFF.

Note on this clone: The CDR3 end falls 3 residues outside the read, so it is completed with the germline J gene. This chain links TRBV12-3 or TRBV12-4 with TRBJ2-3; D is uncertain. CDR3 length: 14 amino acids. The ends were cut back, 7 bases at V and 1 base at J, with 12 bases in the middle. The CDR3 spells CASIFVQGTDTQYF. The covered CDR3 bases are TGTGCCAGCATCTTTGTCCAGGGCACAGATACG.

Remarks on this clone: Sequencing ends 3 residues short of the CDR3 end; the germline J gene provides the rest. The chain uses TRBV11-3 and TRBJ1-2; 8 bases are shared with TRBD1. The CDR3 has 15 residues. The germline V gene encodes CDR1 SGHNT and CDR2 YENEEA. CDR3 in amino acids: CASSLSQRTGKGYTF. CDR3 DNA, as far as it was read: TGTGCCAGCAGCTTATCCCAAAGGACAGGGAAAGGC.

As to this clone: Read data end 3 residues before the CDR3 end; the end is taken from the germline J gene. The V call is TRBV10-3, the J call TRBJ2-1; 10 positions agree with TRBD1. This CDR3 has 16 amino acids. The trim removed 1 base at V and 3 bases at J, leaving 3 bases unmatched. Germline loops: CDR1 ENHRY, CDR2 SYGVKD. This CDR3 is CAISEWDRGVYNEQFF. Incomplete CDR3 DNA: TGTGCCATCAGTGAGTGGGACAGGGGCGTCTACAATGAG.

Concerning this clone: The sequence runs out 3 residues before the end of the CDR3; the remainder is reconstructed from the germline J gene. In the same sample, other DNA sequences code for this CDR3. V is TRBV6-2 or TRBV6-3 and J is TRBJ1-2; unclear D gene. The CDR3 is 15 amino acids. Germline V gene sequence: CDR1 MNHEY, CDR2 SVGEGT. The CDR3 here is CASSLPLGRLGGYTF. The sequenced CDR3 bases are TGTGCCAGCAGCCTCCCCCTGGGTCGGCTAGGTGGT.

A word on this clone: The read ends 3 residues shy of where the CDR3 ends; the end is completed using the germline J gene. This chain joins TRBV2 and TRBJ1-1; TRBD1 is a possible D gene (5 bases). V shed 6 bases and J shed 2 bases, with 19 bases lying between them. CDR1 is SNHLY, CDR2 FYNNEI, per germline. The CDR3 has 16 amino acids. The CDR3 loop reads CASSRNRPGVNTEAFF. The sequenced CDR3 bases are TGTGCCAGCAGCCGGAACCGTCCGGGGGTTAACACTGAA. Using reference TRBV2 and TRBJ1-1 for the parts outside the CDR3, the full variable domain is EPEVTQTPSHQVTQMGQEVILRCVPISNHLYFYWYRQILGQKVEFLVSFYNNEISEKSEIFDDQFSVERPDGSNFTLKIRSTKLEDSAMYFCASSRNRPGVNTEAFFGQGTRLTVV.

The CDR3 region is CASSLDVITGELFF. The sequenced part of the CDR3 DNA is TGTGCCAGCAGCTTAGATGTAATCACCGGGGAG. The gene calls are TRBV11-2 and TRBJ2-2; no definite D call. The read falls 3 residues short of the CDR3 end, and the missing part is taken from the germline J gene. V was trimmed by 0 bases and J by 4 bases, leaving 6 bases between them. Per germline, CDR1 SGHAT and CDR2 FQNNGV. This CDR3 region has 14 residues.

As to this clone: The read comes to an end 3 residues before the CDR3 does, leaving the germline J gene to fill in the end. The chain combines TRBV5-5 with TRBJ2-1; D unresolved. Trimming shortened V by 8 bases and J by 8 bases, and 14 bases separated the two germline ends. CDR1 is SGHKS and CDR2 is YYEKEE in the germline V gene (reference sequence). CDR3 length equals 12 residues. CDR3 region: CASGTIRDEQFF. The CDR3 DNA, read in part, is TGTGCCAGTGGCACAATACGGGATGAG. Filled out from reference TRBV5-5 and TRBJ2-1, the complete variable domain reads DAGVTQSPTHLIKTRGQQVTLRCSPISGHKSVSWYQQVLGQGPQFIFQYYEKEERGRGNFPDRFSARQFPNYSSELNVNALLLGDSALYLCASGTIRDEQFFGPGTRLTVL.